These T cell receptor beta chains were read from a single sample in a study of blood T cell repertoires in COVID-19. Clones were read by immunoSEQ multiplex PCR, and TCRdb kept only the in-frame ones, dropping some. The data contain over 85,000 clones, around 74% of them seen just once; the ten biggest clones take up about 8.3%. Sequencing used peripheral blood. These receptors all stem from a woman aged 55 to 70 with acute or convalescent COVID-19. Each CDR3 is given with its conserved first and last residue. Fields, in order: clone size, D gene, J gene, V gene, CDR3 protein, CDR3 DNA. The D gene is left open where the match is weak. Expanded clones are given a class, and other clones once, few, many or no size at all.

clone_size: few
d_call: .
j_call: TRBJ2-5
v_call: TRBV27
cdr3_aa: CATSRVGFVQETQYF
cdr3_nt: TGTGCCACCTCGAGGGTGGGCTTTGTCCAAGAGACCCAGTACTTC

clone_size: .
d_call: TRBD2
j_call: TRBJ2-1
v_call: TRBV5-1
cdr3_aa: CASSVTSGAYNEQFF
cdr3_nt: TGCGCCAGCAGCGTGACTAGCGGGGCCTACAATGAGCAGTTCTTC

clone_size: .
d_call: .
j_call: TRBJ1-3
v_call: TRBV7-9
cdr3_aa: CASSSNVDSTIYF
cdr3_nt: TGTGCCAGCAGTTCTAACGTGGACAGCACCATATATTTT

clone_size: .
d_call: .
j_call: TRBJ1-5
v_call: TRBV6-5
cdr3_aa: CASSYDGGVGQPQHF
cdr3_nt: TGTGCCAGCAGTTACGACGGAGGGGTAGGTCAGCCCCAGCATTTT

clone_size: .
d_call: .
j_call: TRBJ2-1
v_call: TRBV1
cdr3_aa: CTSRVAGGPSYNEQFF
cdr3_nt: TGCACCAGCAGAGTAGCGGGGGGGCCTTCCTACAATGAGCAGTTCTTC

clone_size: .
d_call: TRBD1
j_call: TRBJ1-1
v_call: TRBV30
cdr3_aa: CAGGPGQRMNTEAFF
cdr3_nt: TGTGCCGGGGGACCGGGACAGAGAATGAACACTGAAGCTTTCTTT

clone_size: few
d_call: TRBD1
j_call: TRBJ2-2
v_call: TRBV5-1
cdr3_aa: CASSLAPRTGGNTGELFF
cdr3_nt: TGCGCCAGCAGCTTGGCCCCCAGGACAGGGGGCAACACCGGGGAGCTGTTTTTT

clone_size: .
d_call: .
j_call: TRBJ1-5
v_call: TRBV24-1
cdr3_aa: CATSDPEGDQPQHF
cdr3_nt: TGTGCCACCAGTGACCCCGAGGGGGATCAGCCCCAGCATTTT

clone_size: .
d_call: .
j_call: TRBJ2-7
v_call: TRBV28
cdr3_aa: CASGDDGEPYEQYF
cdr3_nt: TGTGCCAGCGGAGACGACGGGGAGCCCTACGAGCAGTACTTC

clone_size: .
d_call: .
j_call: TRBJ1-1
v_call: TRBV10-1
cdr3_aa: CASSEGQGLVNTEAFF
cdr3_nt: TGCGCCAGCAGTGAGGGTCAGGGGTTGGTGAACACTGAAGCTTTCTTT

clone_size: .
d_call: TRBD1
j_call: TRBJ2-2
v_call: TRBV6-5
cdr3_aa: CAARTGGITGELFF
cdr3_nt: TGTGCCGCCCGGACAGGGGGAATCACCGGGGAGCTGTTTTTT

clone_size: many
d_call: TRBD1
j_call: TRBJ1-5
v_call: TRBV4-2
cdr3_aa: CASSHGSSGGVNQPQHF
cdr3_nt: TGTGCCAGCAGCCATGGATCCTCAGGGGGAGTTAATCAGCCCCAGCATTTT